This TCR beta chain was captured in a study of shared clonotypes between healthy human individuals. Naive CD8 cells, CD45RO-negative and positively selected for CCR7, excluded terminally differentiated effector memory CD45RA+ cells. TCRdb's table, derived via immunoSEQ multiplex PCR, lists solely in-frame clones and lacks some. Of about 2.1 million clones in the sample, just over 90% were seen once. This receptor was obtained from a man between 18 and 29 years old in good health. Some clones in this sample may be carry-over from other donors' samples. The sample taken for sequencing was naive CD8+ T cells from PBMCs.

The CDR3 protein is CASSFLNPRGASTDTQYF. CDR3 nucleotide sequence: TGTGCCAGCAGTTTCCTTAACCCTCGAGGGGCTAGCACAGATACGCAGTATTTT. The J gene is TRBJ2-3, the V gene TRBV27; D is perhaps TRBD1 or TRBD2 (5 bases each). The CDR3 has 18 amino acids. V was pared by 3 bases and J by 0 bases, with 19 bases between. The germline V gene encodes CDR1 MNHEY and CDR2 SMNVEV (reference sequence).